The T cell receptor (beta chain) under discussion was sequenced for a study of vaccination and CD4 T cells after COVID-19. The CDR3 runs to 15 residues. Trimming shortened V by 2 bases and J by 8 bases, and 18 bases separated the two germline ends. CDR1 and CDR2 (germline): SGHTA, FQGNSA. Described time point: late sampling 161 to 241 days after vaccination in three convalescent patients. MiXCR, run by TCRdb on the PCR reads, gives a single entry per CDR3 protein. The table lists about 28,000 distinct CDR3 sequences, roughly 50% of them singletons. V usage is TRBV7-2 and J usage is TRBJ1-2; D unresolved. This receptor was taken from a human donor who had recovered from COVID-19. Sequenced material: CD4+ T cells from blood, taken about 7 months after SARS-CoV-2 vaccination. The CDR3, as DNA: TGTGCCAGCAGCTTAACCTTCGGGGAGCTATCCGGCTACACCTTC. It codes for CASSLTFGELSGYTF.